This TCR beta chain originates from a study of spatial heterogeneity in lung cancer (dated by TCRdb to about 2019). The study in broad terms: Beta-chain transcripts were consistently detected in greater numbers than alpha-chain transcripts, which likely reflects a higher abundance of beta-chain transcripts. In tumor regions, TCR transcript counts showed a strong correlation with a T cell transcriptional module score derived from matched bulk RNA-seq. In the raw uncorrected reads, each unique combination of TCR and UMI appeared on average more than ten times. In non-small cell lung cancer, the study made a quantitative comparison of TCR alpha and beta repertoires among multiple tumor regions, matched nontumor lung and blood. Nonsynonymous mutation counts, determined by whole-exome sequencing of tumor tissue, were related to features of the TCR repertoire. At surgery, fewer than 250 tumor regions, around 65 matched nontumor lung samples and fewer than 60 PBMC samples were TCR-sequenced for both alpha and beta chains. What the study reported, not specific to this receptor: The tumor nonsynonymous mutation count correlated with the number of expanded intratumoral alpha and beta TCRs. TCR-seq coverage of tumor T cells was estimated to be only approximately 7% for alpha chains and more than 11% for beta chains. Counts of ubiquitous and regional expanded TCRs were found to correlate with counts of ubiquitous and regional nonsynonymous mutations, respectively. Additional single-cell paired TCR alpha and beta sequencing was considered necessary to confirm, at a functional level, the hypothesis that regional TCRs recognize regional mutations.

CDR1 and CDR2, per the germline V gene, are MDHEN and SYDVKM. The CDR3 has 15 amino acids, counting the end cysteine and phenylalanine. Kept here is only the CDR3 DNA, which spans 45 bases and is read in frame from base 1. V ends up 2 bases short and J 2 bases short, with an unmatched junction base count of 4. Libraries were constructed by 5' RACE. TCRdb names NextSeq 500 as the instrument used. In the TCR library protocol, a unique molecular identifier was attached to each TCR cDNA molecule so that PCR and sequencing errors could be corrected. Per the original workflow: Decombinator tools were used for TCR identification, UMI-based error correction and CDR3 extraction. TCRs above a frequency of 2 per 1,000, corresponding to the top 1% of the tumor frequency distribution, were defined as expanded. Expanded tumor TCRs were classed as regional if statistically deemed absent (corrected P<0.05) from at least one tumor region, otherwise ubiquitous. Each repertoire was subsampled 100 times to 5,000 TCRs, after which Renyi diversity was computed with the R vegan package. To build CDR3 similarity networks, amino acid triplet string-kernel similarity was used, and CDR3s were connected when their pairwise similarity was above 0.82. TCRdb redid the processing of the public reads, applying fastp at Q25 and MiXCR, and retained in-frame beta chains. All rows with the same CDR3 protein become a single entry with the most common DNA and genes. These V and J calls originate from TCRdb's pipeline instead of the authors' own analysis. The sample table records 20,000 to 30,000 distinct CDR3 sequences; over 7.5% of these occur just once. The ten largest clones represent less than 9.5% of the sample.

About this clonotype: What this receptor recognizes is not known. Base-call qualities are not available, and no considerably larger clone is one nucleotide away.

This sample's time point label indicates: sample taken at primary tumor resection. Samples were obtained from about 75 patients with early-stage, untreated non-small cell lung cancer from the lung TRACERx cohort. TCR sequencing used whole RNA extracted from tumor and nontumor lung tissue, or from cryopreserved PBMC samples, without cell sorting. Only patients with enough RNA available from two or more tumor regions were chosen for TCR sequencing. Before being selected, tumor and adjacent nontumor lung specimens were reviewed by a lung pathologist. The sample consisted of lung tumor tissue, taken at surgery. The receptor's source is a male donor with early-stage non-small cell lung cancer. This chain is built from TRBV28 and TRBJ2-3, and 7 junction bases match TRBD1. CDR3 region: CASSLGTEDTDTQYF. The DNA sequence is as follows: TGTGCCAGCAGTTTAGGGACAGAAGACACAGATACGCAGTATTTT.